Below, one T cell receptor beta chain is given with its context. Its antigen remains unidentified. The data were obtained in a study of cytomegalovirus exposure and HLA in healthy donors. Regarding the study as a whole: A later analysis showed HLA-associated TCR beta chains outstripping equally common others in clonal expansion.

The CDR3 is 18 amino acids. Germline loops: CDR1 GTSNPN, CDR2 SVGIG (reference sequence). V shed 1 base and J shed 0 bases, with 21 bases lying between them. The PCR made use of 60 Vbeta and 13 Jbeta primers. Assay: immunoSEQ multiplex PCR; the TCRdb copy retains only in-frame clones and omits some. The sample records about 130,000 clones, approximately 83% being singletons. The receptor's source is a man aged 35 to 55 in good health and CMV-seronegative. The sample taken for sequencing was PBMCs. V and J are TRBV30 and TRBJ1-2, with TRBD1 as a possible D gene (6 bases). For the CDR3, the DNA is TGTGCCTGGAGTGCCGAGGACCCACCGGGACAACCTAACTATGGCTACACCTTC. Its translation is CAWSAEDPPGQPNYGYTF.